Listed here are 6 T cell receptor beta chains from one sample, sequenced in a study of blood T cell repertoires in COVID-19. The assay was immunoSEQ multiplex PCR, and TCRdb's table has in-frame clones only and misses some. The table has more than 200,000 clones, roughly 87% seen once. Sample: peripheral blood. The receptors shown here come from a human donor in a cohort sampled during active COVID-19.

This clone was seen a single time. The rearrangement links TRBV19 to TRBJ1-2; possibly TRBD1 for D (5 bases). Germline V gene lookup returns CDR1 LNHDA and CDR2 SQIVND (reference sequence). The CDR3 contains 16 residues. Trimming removed 3 bases from V and 0 bases from J, with 14 bases in between. The CDR3 region is CASSILQGFTNYGYTF. For the CDR3, the DNA is TGTGCCAGTAGTATCCTCCAGGGATTTACTAACTATGGCTACACCTTC.

The chain links TRBV2 to TRBJ2-7, with D perhaps TRBD2 (7 bases). Germline loops: CDR1 SNHLY, CDR2 FYNNEI. The CDR3 totals 20 residues. Trimming pared 4 bases from V and 0 bases from J, leaving 28 bases between. CDR3 residues: CASSGLTDSRGVFSSYEQYF. The CDR3 DNA reads as TGTGCCAGCAGTGGTCTCACGGACAGTCGGGGGGTCTTTAGCTCCTACGAGCAGTACTTC.

The gene calls are TRBV29-1 and TRBJ1-3; D is perhaps TRBD1 (5 bases). The V end lost 4 bases, the J end lost 7 bases, and 14 bases lay between the germline ends. This CDR3 has 13 residues. Germline CDR1 SQVTM, CDR2 ANQGSEA. CDR3 DNA sequence: TGCAGCGTTGCCGGGGGGATTCGGAACACCATATATTTT. Translation gives CSVAGGIRNTIYF.

The chain recombines TRBV3-1 (or the pseudogene TRBV3-2) with TRBJ1-6; 12 bases are a match to TRBD1. J lost 12 bases, V lost 4 bases, and 4 bases had no gene match. The length of the CDR3 is 14 residues. Germline V CDR1 and CDR2: LGHDT, YNNKEL (reference sequence). As DNA, the CDR3 is TGTGCCAGCAGCCGAGGGACAGGGGGCTTACCCCTCCACTTT. Its protein is CASSRGTGGLPLHF.

This clone has only a few counts. The V and J genes are TRBV7-8 and TRBJ2-7, with D tentatively TRBD1 (6 bases). Germline V gene sequence: CDR1 SGHVS, CDR2 FQNEAQ. Trimming took 5 bases from V and 6 from J, leaving 11 bases between them. There are 12 residues in the CDR3. DNA of the CDR3: TGTGCCAGCAGCGAGGGGGACGGCGAGCAGTACTTC. Its translation is CASSEGDGEQYF.

This sequence joins TRBV3-1 (or the pseudogene TRBV3-2) and TRBJ2-7, with a tentative D call TRBD1 (6 bases). CDR1 is LGHDT and CDR2 is YNNKEL in the germline V gene (reference sequence). CDR3 length: 15 residues. Trimming removed 0 bases from V and 4 bases from J, with 13 bases in between. The CDR3 loop reads CASSQDRGIIYEQYF. The CDR3, as DNA: TGTGCCAGCAGCCAAGATAGGGGGATTATATACGAGCAGTACTTC.